The clone carrying this T cell receptor (beta chain) has just a few counts. Its antigen remains unidentified. This specimen belongs to a study of cytomegalovirus exposure and HLA in healthy donors. With 4 bases clipped from V and 0 bases from J, the junction kept 5 bases outside the gene matches. Germline assignment: CDR1 MNHNY and CDR2 SVGAGI (reference sequence). The CDR3 consists of 16 residues. Overall study results and limits: In a later analysis, the majority of CMV-associated beta chains seemingly showed HLA restriction.

This PCR relied on a set of 60 Vbeta primers and 13 Jbeta primers. How the authors handled the data: Roughly 11 million shared chains were among the roughly 80 million unique TCR beta chains that a later analysis counted. Sequenced by immunoSEQ multiplex PCR; TCRdb stores in-frame clones only, minus some. V and J calls and clone size are those listed in that table; D and trimming were worked out from the DNA. This table holds 170,000 or so clones, around 74% found once. The sequence came from a male donor in good health and CMV-seronegative. The gene calls are TRBV6-6 and TRBJ1-5; 8 positions agree with TRBD1. Sequenced sample: PBMCs. The CDR3 sequence is CASSSFDRGSNQPQHF. The DNA of the CDR3 is TGTGCCAGCAGTTCCTTCGACAGGGGTAGCAATCAGCCCCAGCATTTT.